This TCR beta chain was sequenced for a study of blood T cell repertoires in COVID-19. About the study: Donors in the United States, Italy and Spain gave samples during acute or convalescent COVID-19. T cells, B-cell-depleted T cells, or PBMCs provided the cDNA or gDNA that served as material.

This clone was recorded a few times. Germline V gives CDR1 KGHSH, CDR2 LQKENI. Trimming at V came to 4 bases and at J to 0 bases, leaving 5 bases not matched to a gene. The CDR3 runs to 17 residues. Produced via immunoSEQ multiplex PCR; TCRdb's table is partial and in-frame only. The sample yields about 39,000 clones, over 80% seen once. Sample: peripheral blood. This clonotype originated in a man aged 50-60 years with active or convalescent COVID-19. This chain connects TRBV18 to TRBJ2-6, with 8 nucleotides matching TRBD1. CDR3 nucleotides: TGTGCCAGCTCACGAAGGACAGGGAACTCTGGGGCCAACGTCCTGACTTTC. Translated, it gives CASSRRTGNSGANVLTF.